This T cell receptor (beta chain) emerged from a study of blood T cell repertoires in COVID-19. This clone was detected only a few times. The repertoire was sequenced with immunoSEQ multiplex PCR; TCRdb's copy has only in-frame clones and lacks some. Seen here are 200,000 to 250,000 clones, roughly 84% observed once, and the top ten hold 6.8%. The sequence derives from a woman between 35 and 50 years old who had recovered from COVID-19. Sequences were obtained from PBMCs or T cells enriched from blood (not recorded which).

DNA for the CDR3: TGTGCCAGCAGTTCCCAGGGAAACTATGGCTACACCTTC. Its protein is CASSSQGNYGYTF. V gene TRBV6-1 combines with J gene TRBJ1-2; a possible D gene is TRBD1 (5 bases). Germline values: CDR1 MNHNS, CDR2 SASEGT. The V end lost 5 bases, the J end lost 2 bases, and 9 bases lay between the germline ends. The CDR3 is 13 residues long.